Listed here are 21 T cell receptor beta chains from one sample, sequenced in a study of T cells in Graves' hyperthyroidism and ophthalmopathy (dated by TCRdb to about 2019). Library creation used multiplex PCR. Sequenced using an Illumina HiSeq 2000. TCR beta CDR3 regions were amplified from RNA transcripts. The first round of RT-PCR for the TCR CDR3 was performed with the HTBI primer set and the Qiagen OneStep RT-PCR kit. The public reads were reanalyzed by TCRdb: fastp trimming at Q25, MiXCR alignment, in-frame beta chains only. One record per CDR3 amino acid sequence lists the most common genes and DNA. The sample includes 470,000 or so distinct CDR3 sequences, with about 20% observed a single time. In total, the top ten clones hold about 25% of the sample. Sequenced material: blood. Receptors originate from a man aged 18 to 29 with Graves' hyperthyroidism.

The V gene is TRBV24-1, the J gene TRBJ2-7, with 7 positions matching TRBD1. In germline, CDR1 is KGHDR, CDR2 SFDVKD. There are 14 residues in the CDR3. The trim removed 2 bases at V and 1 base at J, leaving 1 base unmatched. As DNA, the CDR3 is TGTGCCACCAGTGATTCGGACAGGTCCTACGAGCAGTACTTC. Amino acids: CATSDSDRSYEQYF.

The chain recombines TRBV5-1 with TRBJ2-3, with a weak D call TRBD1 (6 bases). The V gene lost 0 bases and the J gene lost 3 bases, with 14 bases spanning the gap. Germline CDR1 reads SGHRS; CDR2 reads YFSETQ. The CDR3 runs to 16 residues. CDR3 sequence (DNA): TGCGCCAGCAGCTTGGTTACAGGGCCTAATACAGATACGCAGTATTTT. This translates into CASSLVTGPNTDTQYF.

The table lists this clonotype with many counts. CDR3 DNA: TGTGCCAGCAGCTTCAGGGGCATGAGCGAGCAGTACTTC. It yields the protein CASSFRGMSEQYF. The genes are TRBV28 and TRBJ2-7; D may be TRBD1 (6 bases). Trimming removed 6 bases at V and 6 bases at J, with 15 bases between. CDR1 and CDR2 from the germline V gene are MDHEN and SYDVKM. There are 13 residues in the CDR3.

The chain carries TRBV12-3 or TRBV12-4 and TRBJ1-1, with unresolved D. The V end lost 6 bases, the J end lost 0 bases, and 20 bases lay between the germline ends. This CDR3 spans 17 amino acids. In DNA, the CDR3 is TGTGCCAGCAGCCGATCCCTGACCGGCTACTTGAACACTGAAGCTTTCTTT. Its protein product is CASSRSLTGYLNTEAFF.

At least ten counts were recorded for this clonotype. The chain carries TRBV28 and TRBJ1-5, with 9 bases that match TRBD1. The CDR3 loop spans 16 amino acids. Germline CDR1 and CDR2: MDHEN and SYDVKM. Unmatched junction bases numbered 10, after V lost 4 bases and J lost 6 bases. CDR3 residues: CASSSRDREVGQPQHF. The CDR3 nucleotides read TGTGCCAGCAGTTCCCGGGACAGGGAGGTTGGTCAGCCCCAGCATTTT.

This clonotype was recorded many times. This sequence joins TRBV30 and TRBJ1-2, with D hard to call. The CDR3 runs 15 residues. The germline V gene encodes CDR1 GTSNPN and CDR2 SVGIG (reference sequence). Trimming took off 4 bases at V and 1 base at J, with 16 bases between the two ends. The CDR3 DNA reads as TGTGCCTGGATCAGATCAGAACTACTTAACTATGGCTACACCTTC. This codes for CAWIRSELLNYGYTF.

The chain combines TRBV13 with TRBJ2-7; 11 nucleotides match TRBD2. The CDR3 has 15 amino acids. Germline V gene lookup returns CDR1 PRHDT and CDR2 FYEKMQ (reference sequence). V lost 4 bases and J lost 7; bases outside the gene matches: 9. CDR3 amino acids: CASSSRSSGGWEQYF. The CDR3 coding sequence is TGTGCCAGCAGCTCCCGGTCTAGCGGGGGGTGGGAGCAGTACTTC.

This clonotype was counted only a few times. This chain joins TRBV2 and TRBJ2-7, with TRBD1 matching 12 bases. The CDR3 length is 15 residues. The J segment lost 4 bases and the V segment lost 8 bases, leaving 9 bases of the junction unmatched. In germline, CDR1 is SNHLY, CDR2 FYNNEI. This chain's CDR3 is CASRQPGQGAYEQYF. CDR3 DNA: TGTGCCAGCCGTCAACCGGGACAGGGGGCTTACGAGCAGTACTTC.

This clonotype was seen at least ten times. CDR3 sequence reads: CASSSDWGSYEQYF. Written as DNA, the CDR3 is TGTGCCAGCAGCTCCGACTGGGGCTCCTACGAGCAGTACTTC. The J gene is TRBJ2-7, the V gene TRBV7-9; D gene uncertain. Trimming took 4 bases from V and 0 from J, leaving 10 bases between them. From germline, CDR1 is SEHNR and CDR2 FQNEAQ (reference sequence). CDR3 length: 14 residues.

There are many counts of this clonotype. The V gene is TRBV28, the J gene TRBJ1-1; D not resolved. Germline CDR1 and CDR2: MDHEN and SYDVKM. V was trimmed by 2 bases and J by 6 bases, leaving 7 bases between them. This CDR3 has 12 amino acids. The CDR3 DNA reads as TGTGCCAGCAGTTTAAGGCAGGCTGAAGCTTTCTTT. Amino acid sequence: CASSLRQAEAFF.

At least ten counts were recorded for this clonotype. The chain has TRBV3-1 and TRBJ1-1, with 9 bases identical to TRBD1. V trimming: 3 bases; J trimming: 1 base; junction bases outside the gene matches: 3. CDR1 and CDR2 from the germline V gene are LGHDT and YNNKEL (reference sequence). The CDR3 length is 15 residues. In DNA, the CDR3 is TGTGCCAGCAGCCAGGAGGGACAGGGGAACACTGAAGCTTTCTTT. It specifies CASSQEGQGNTEAFF.

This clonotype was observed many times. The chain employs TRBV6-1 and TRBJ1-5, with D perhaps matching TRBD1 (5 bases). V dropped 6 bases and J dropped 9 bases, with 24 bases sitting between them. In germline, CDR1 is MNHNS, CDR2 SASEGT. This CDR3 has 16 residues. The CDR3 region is CASRTSRAGPHVPQHF. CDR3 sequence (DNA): TGTGCCAGCAGAACCTCCCGCGCGGGACCTCATGTGCCCCAGCATTTT.

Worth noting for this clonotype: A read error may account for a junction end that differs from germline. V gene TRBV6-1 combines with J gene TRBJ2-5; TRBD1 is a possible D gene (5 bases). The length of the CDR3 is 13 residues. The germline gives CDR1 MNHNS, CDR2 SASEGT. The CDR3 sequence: CASRPLGEETRYF. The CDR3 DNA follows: TGTGCCAGTCGCCCCTTAGGGGAAGAGACCCGGTACTTC.

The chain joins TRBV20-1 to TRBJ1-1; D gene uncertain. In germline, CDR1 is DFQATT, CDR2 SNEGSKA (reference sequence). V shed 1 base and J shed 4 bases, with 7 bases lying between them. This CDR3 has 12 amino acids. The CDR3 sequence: CSARGHFTEAFF. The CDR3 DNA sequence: TGCAGTGCTAGAGGACACTTCACTGAAGCTTTCTTT.

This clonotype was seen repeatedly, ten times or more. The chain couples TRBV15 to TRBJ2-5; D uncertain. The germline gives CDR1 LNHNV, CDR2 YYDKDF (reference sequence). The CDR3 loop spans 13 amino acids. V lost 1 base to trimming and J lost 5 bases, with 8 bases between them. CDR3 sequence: CATSRVIEETQYF. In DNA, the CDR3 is TGTGCCACCAGCAGAGTGATCGAGGAGACCCAGTACTTC.

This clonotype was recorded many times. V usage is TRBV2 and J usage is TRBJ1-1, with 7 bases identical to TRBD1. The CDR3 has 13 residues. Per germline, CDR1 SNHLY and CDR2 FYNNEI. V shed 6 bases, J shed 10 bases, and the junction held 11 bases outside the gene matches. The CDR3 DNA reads TGTGCCAGCAGCTCTGACAGGGAAGGTCGAGCTTTCTTT. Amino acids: CASSSDREGRAFF.

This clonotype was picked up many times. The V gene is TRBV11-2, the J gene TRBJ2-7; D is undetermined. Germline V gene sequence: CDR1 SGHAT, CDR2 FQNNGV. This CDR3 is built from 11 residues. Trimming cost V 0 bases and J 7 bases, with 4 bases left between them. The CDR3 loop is CASSLDQEQYF. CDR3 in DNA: TGTGCCAGCAGCTTAGATCAAGAGCAGTACTTC.

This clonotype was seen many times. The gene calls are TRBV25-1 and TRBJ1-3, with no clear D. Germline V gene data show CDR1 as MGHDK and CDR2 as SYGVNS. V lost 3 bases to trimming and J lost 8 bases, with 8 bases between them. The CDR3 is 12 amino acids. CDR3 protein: CASSDPGDTIYF. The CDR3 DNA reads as TGTGCCAGCAGTGACCCGGGAGACACCATATATTTT.

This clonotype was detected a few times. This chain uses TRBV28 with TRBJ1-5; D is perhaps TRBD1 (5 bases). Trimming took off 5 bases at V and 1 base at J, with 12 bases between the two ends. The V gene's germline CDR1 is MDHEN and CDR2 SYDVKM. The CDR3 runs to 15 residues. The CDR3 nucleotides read TGTGCCAGCAGTCGAAGGGGTTGGAGCAATCAGCCCCAGCATTTT. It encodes CASSRRGWSNQPQHF.

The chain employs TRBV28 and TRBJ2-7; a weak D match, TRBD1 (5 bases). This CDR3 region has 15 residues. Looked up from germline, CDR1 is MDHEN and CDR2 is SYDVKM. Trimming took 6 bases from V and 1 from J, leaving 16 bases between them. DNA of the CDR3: TGTGCCAGCAGACCCAGCCCGTCAGGGTCCTACGAGCAGTACTTC. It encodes CASRPSPSGSYEQYF.

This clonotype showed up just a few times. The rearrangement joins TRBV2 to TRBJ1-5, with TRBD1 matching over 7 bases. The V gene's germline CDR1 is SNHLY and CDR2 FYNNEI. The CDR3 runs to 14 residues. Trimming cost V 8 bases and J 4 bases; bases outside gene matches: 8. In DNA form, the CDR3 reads TGTGCCAGCTCCGGGACAGAAAGGAATCAGCCCCAGCATTTT. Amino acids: CASSGTERNQPQHF.